One sample yielded the 8 T cell receptor beta chains listed below, sequenced in a study of T-cell reconstitution after alpha-beta-depleted transplantation in children (dated by TCRdb to the mid-2010s). Libraries were prepared through PCR. Sequenced on an Illumina HiSeq 2500. TCR library preparation used molecular barcoding, with unique molecular identifiers applied to normalize quantification of the TCRbeta repertoire. The raw public data were reprocessed by TCRdb itself: fastp quality trimming at Q25, MiXCR clonotype calling, in-frame beta chains only. When rows share a CDR3 protein, they turn into one entry using the most common DNA and genes. A total of hundreds of thousands of distinct CDR3 sequences appear in this sample, 13% of them only once. Together, the top ten hold 2.2% of the sample. The treatment or condition label here, explained by the study, means: allogeneic hematopoietic cell transplantation with graft depleted of TCRalphabeta T cells and CD19 B cells.

The specimen was PBMCs, mostly from graft donor cells, collected 360 days after TCRalphabeta/CD19-depleted stem cell transplant. All receptors derive from a male patient younger than 18 who had a stem cell transplant for acute myeloid leukemia, so the T cells may come from the graft donor.

There are many counts of this clonotype. The chain carries TRBV20-1 and TRBJ2-3; D perhaps matches TRBD2 (6 bases). This CDR3 comprises 15 residues. Germline CDR1 is DFQATT and CDR2 is SNEGSKA (reference sequence). Trimming removed 0 bases from V and 2 bases from J, with 12 bases in between. CDR3 nucleotides: TGCAGTGCTAGAGATCCGACTAGGTACACAGATACGCAGTATTTT. As protein: CSARDPTRYTDTQYF.

This clonotype was counted only a few times. The chain has TRBV6-2 or TRBV6-3 and TRBJ2-1; 12 nucleotides agree with TRBD1. The CDR3 totals 15 residues. CDR1 is MNHEY and CDR2 is SVGEGT in the germline V gene. V lost 2 bases and J lost 9; bases outside the gene matches: 5. CDR3 coding DNA: TGTGCCAGCAGTTACGGGGACAGGGGGCTCTTTGAGCAGTTCTTC. It specifies CASSYGDRGLFEQFF.

A remark on this clonotype: At one end, the junction sequence differs from germline, possibly due to a read error. The CDR3 coding sequence is TGTGCCAGCAGCTGGGGTGGGACAGGGAAAGAGACCCATTACTTC. Translation gives CASSWGGTGKETHYF. V gene TRBV6-1 combines with J gene TRBJ2-5; 9 bases are a match to TRBD1. CDR1 is MNHNS, CDR2 SASEGT, per germline. CDR3 size: 15 residues.

The chain recombines TRBV28 with TRBJ1-5; D perhaps matches TRBD1 (5 bases). CDR3 length: 16 amino acids. Germline V gene lookup returns CDR1 MDHEN and CDR2 SYDVKM. V was pared by 3 bases and J by 1 base, with 13 bases between. As DNA, the CDR3 is TGTGCCAGCAGTTTCGGGCAGGGTGGCAGCAATCAGCCCCAGCATTTT. This encodes CASSFGQGGSNQPQHF.

This clonotype was found a few times. This chain uses TRBV12-3 or TRBV12-4 with TRBJ2-5; no clear D. The germline V and J ends were trimmed by 1 base and 4 bases, with 7 bases remaining between them. The CDR3 has 13 residues. In DNA form, the CDR3 reads TGTGCCAGCAGTTTAGTAGTGGGAGAGACCCAGTACTTC. Translated: CASSLVVGETQYF.

This clonotype showed up just a few times. J is TRBJ1-3 and V is TRBV20-1; D unclear. CDR3 length: 12 amino acids. Germline CDR1 reads DFQATT; CDR2 reads SNEGSKA (reference sequence). Trimming removed 1 base from V and 4 bases from J, with 5 bases in between. The CDR3 region has the DNA TGCAGTGCTAGAGTTTGGGGAAACACCATATATTTT. This encodes CSARVWGNTIYF.

The chain links TRBV10-3 to TRBJ2-3; D might be TRBD1 (6 bases). The CDR3 has 15 residues. Germline CDR1 is ENHRY and CDR2 is SYGVKD. Trimming stripped 10 bases from V and 2 bases from J, with 19 bases between. The CDR3 DNA follows: TGTGCCACCGGGGTTACAGGGAACCCCACAGATACGCAGTATTTT. Residues: CATGVTGNPTDTQYF.

The V and J genes are TRBV15 and TRBJ2-1, with D uncertain. The CDR3 is 13 amino acids. Trimming stripped 0 bases from V and 5 bases from J, with 5 bases between. Germline V gene lookup returns CDR1 LNHNV and CDR2 YYDKDF (reference sequence). The CDR3 here is CATSRDPDNEQFF. In nucleotides, the CDR3 is TGTGCCACCAGCAGAGACCCCGACAATGAGCAGTTCTTC.